This entry lists 18 T cell receptor beta chains sequenced from one sample in a study of cytomegalovirus exposure and HLA in healthy donors. PCR primers comprised 60 Vbeta and 13 Jbeta primers. Generated by immunoSEQ multiplex PCR, the TCRdb table keeps only in-frame clones and is missing some. The sample has about 160,000 clones, over 70% seen once. Input material: PBMCs. These receptors originate from a woman in her thirties or forties in good health and CMV-seropositive.

The rearrangement links TRBV19 to TRBJ2-7, with TRBD1 matching 7 bases. The V gene's germline CDR1 is LNHDA and CDR2 SQIVND (reference sequence). The CDR3 runs 15 residues. With 5 bases clipped from V and 4 bases from J, the junction kept 11 bases outside the gene matches. The CDR3 DNA is TGTGCCAGTAGTCCGCTCCGGGACAGAGCTTACGAGCAGTACTTC. Protein product: CASSPLRDRAYEQYF.

The table lists this clone with a few counts. The chain couples TRBV29-1 to TRBJ2-3, with D unclear. V gave up 0 bases and J gave up 5 bases, with 15 bases separating them. This CDR3 contains 15 residues. CDR1 SQVTM and CDR2 ANQGSEA come from the germline V gene. The CDR3 DNA reads as TGCAGCGTTGAAGATCGTGGCAGGAATCAAGATACGCAGTATTTT. Its protein product is CSVEDRGRNQDTQYF.

The V call is TRBV9, the J call TRBJ1-5; 9 bases are a match to TRBD1. Germline CDR1 is SGDLS and CDR2 is YYNGEE. CDR3 size: 14 residues. J gave up 6 bases and V 4 bases, and 5 bases lay outside the gene matches. CDR3 sequence: CASSPGQGSQPQHF. The CDR3 region has the DNA TGTGCCAGCAGCCCGGGACAGGGCAGTCAGCCCCAGCATTTT.

J is TRBJ2-7 and V is TRBV27; 11 bases line up with TRBD1. After removal of 5 bases from V and 2 bases from J, the junction contained 5 bases not matched to a gene. Germline-derived CDR1 and CDR2 are MNHEY and SMNVEV (reference sequence). This CDR3 is 15 amino acids long. The CDR3 nucleotides are TGTGCCAGCAGTCCGCGGGACAGGGGGACCTACGAGCAGTACTTC. Amino acids: CASSPRDRGTYEQYF.

This clone was found many times. The chain couples TRBV25-1 to TRBJ2-7; possibly TRBD1 for D (7 bases). This CDR3 is built from 18 residues. The germline V and J ends were trimmed by 8 bases and 0 bases, with 26 bases remaining between them. Germline assignment: CDR1 MGHDK and CDR2 SYGVNS. Here the CDR3 DNA reads TGTGCCAGCTCCTCAGAAGGGGCAGGGGGGTTCACCTCCTACGAGCAGTACTTC. This codes for CASSSEGAGGFTSYEQYF.

The chain has TRBV2 and TRBJ2-7; 9 nucleotides match TRBD1. The CDR3 runs 17 residues. V was clipped by 4 bases and J by 6 bases; unmatched bases: 16. Germline loops: CDR1 SNHLY, CDR2 FYNNEI. The CDR3: CASSVIPLGTGRGEQYF. The CDR3 DNA is TGTGCCAGCAGTGTAATCCCCCTGGGGACAGGGAGAGGCGAGCAGTACTTC. Together with reference TRBV2 and TRBJ2-7, the CDR3 gives the full variable domain: EPEVTQTPSHQVTQMGQEVILRCVPISNHLYFYWYRQILGQKVEFLVSFYNNEISEKSEIFDDQFSVERPDGSNFTLKIRSTKLEDSAMYFCASSVIPLGTGRGEQYFGPGTRLTVT.

The chain employs TRBV5-1 and TRBJ2-7; weak D call: TRBD2 (6 bases). Germline CDR1 is SGHRS and CDR2 is YFSETQ. The V end lost 5 bases, the J end lost 2 bases, and 11 bases lay between the germline ends. This CDR3 is built from 13 residues. The CDR3 loop reads CASRASETYEQYF. Here the CDR3 DNA reads TGCGCCAGCAGAGCTAGCGAAACCTACGAGCAGTACTTC. The whole variable domain, remainder taken from reference TRBV5-1 and TRBJ2-7, is KAGVTQTPRYLIKTRGQQVTLSCSPISGHRSVSWYQQTPGQGLQFLFEYFSETQRNKGNFPGRFSGRQFSNSRSEMNVSTLELGDSALYLCASRASETYEQYFGPGTRLTVT.

In regard to this clone: The junction does not match germline at one end; this may be a read error. This sequence joins TRBV6-5 and TRBJ2-4; 8 bases line up with TRBD2. The CDR3 loop spans 15 amino acids. Germline values: CDR1 MNHEY, CDR2 SVGAGI. The CDR3 sequence: CASSPSGGGKNSQYF. The CDR3 DNA is TGTGCCAGCAGCCCCAGCGGGGGAGGCAAAAACAGTCAGTACTTC.

This clone appeared once. The junction does not match germline at one end; this may be a read error. The same CDR3 arises from other DNA sequences in this sample as well. V is TRBV6-5 and J is TRBJ2-4; the match to TRBD2 covers 8 bases. The germline V gene encodes CDR1 MNHEY and CDR2 SVGAGI. This CDR3 has 16 amino acids. CDR3 DNA: TGTGCCAGCAGTTCAGGACTAGCTCTAGCCAAAAACATTCAGTACTTT. As protein: CASSSGLALAKNIQYF.

The chain is built from TRBV30 and TRBJ2-3; D perhaps matches TRBD1 (6 bases). CDR3 length: 15 residues. Germline V gene data show CDR1 as GTSNPN and CDR2 as SVGIG (reference sequence). Trimming pared 2 bases from V and 3 bases from J, leaving 15 bases between. CDR3 amino acids: CAWSSSQGRTDTQYF. CDR3 nucleotides: TGTGCCTGGAGTTCTTCCCAGGGGCGAACAGATACGCAGTATTTT.

The chain joins TRBV18 to TRBJ1-2; D unclear. The V end lost 3 bases, the J end lost 3 bases, and 11 bases lay between the germline ends. The CDR3 is made up of 14 amino acids. Germline V gene data show CDR1 as KGHSH and CDR2 as LQKENI. The CDR3 sequence: CASSPPDNYYGYTF. In DNA, the CDR3 is TGTGCCAGCTCACCCCCCGACAATTACTATGGCTACACCTTC.

For the CDR3, the DNA is TGTGCCAGTAGTATGCCGGGGACAGGGGGGAGAGAGACCCAGTACTTC. This encodes CASSMPGTGGRETQYF. The chain joins TRBV19 to TRBJ2-5; 11 bases map to TRBD1. This CDR3 is built from 16 residues. Germline V lookup: CDR1 LNHDA, CDR2 SQIVND (reference sequence). The V segment lost 3 bases and the J segment 4 bases; nucleotides outside the gene matches: 7.

The gene calls are TRBV19 and TRBJ1-6; possible D gene TRBD1, 6 bases. Per the germline V gene, CDR1 is LNHDA and CDR2 is SQIVND (reference sequence). V gave up 7 bases and J gave up 8 bases, with 21 bases separating them. The CDR3 extends over 16 amino acids. CDR3 loop: CASTESPQGRYSPLHF. In DNA form, the CDR3 reads TGTGCCAGTACCGAAAGCCCACAGGGCCGGTATTCACCCCTCCACTTT.

The chain couples TRBV28 to TRBJ2-1; 10 bases fit TRBD1. This CDR3 spans 15 amino acids. V shed 4 bases, J shed 8 bases, and the junction held 8 bases outside the gene matches. The germline CDR1 and CDR2 sequences are MDHEN and SYDVKM. CDR3 nucleotides: TGTGCCAGCAGTTCCGGGACAGGGGACAGGGATGAGCAGTTCTTC. Its protein is CASSSGTGDRDEQFF.

The V call is TRBV28, the J call TRBJ1-4; D not resolved. Germline loops: CDR1 MDHEN, CDR2 SYDVKM. V was pared by 6 bases and J by 3 bases, with 14 bases between. The CDR3 has 15 residues. The CDR3 nucleotides read TGTGCCAGCAGGGAGACGGGTCCGGCTAATGAAAAACTGTTTTTT. Encoded protein: CASRETGPANEKLFF.

This chain joins TRBV29-1 and TRBJ2-2, with no clear D. V shed 4 bases and J shed 4 bases, with 4 bases lying between them. This CDR3 region has 11 residues. Germline CDR1 is SQVTM and CDR2 is ANQGSEA. CDR3 loop: CSVAFTGELFF. The CDR3 DNA sequence: TGCAGCGTTGCCTTCACCGGGGAGCTGTTTTTT.

In this sample, this clone turned up a few times. This chain uses TRBV9 with TRBJ1-2; maybe TRBD1 (6 bases). CDR3 length equals 13 residues. Trimming pared 2 bases from V and 6 bases from J, leaving 11 bases between. CDR1 is SGDLS and CDR2 is YYNGEE in the germline V gene. The CDR3 spells CASSVDHRDGYTF. Written as DNA, the CDR3 is TGTGCCAGCAGCGTGGATCACAGGGATGGCTACACCTTC. The whole variable domain, filled in from reference TRBV9 and TRBJ1-2, reads DSGVTQTPKHLITATGQRVTLRCSPRSGDLSVYWYQQSLDQGLQFLIQYYNGEERAKGNILERFSAQQFPDLHSELNLSSLELGDSALYFCASSVDHRDGYTFGSGTRLTVV.

The rearrangement uses TRBV29-1 and TRBJ1-2; a weak D match, TRBD1 (5 bases). The CDR3 length is 14 residues. CDR1 is SQVTM, CDR2 ANQGSEA, per germline. Trimming shortened V by 2 bases and J by 4 bases, and 14 bases separated the two germline ends. Here the CDR3 reads CSVEMFDSFYGYTF. CDR3 nucleotides: TGCAGCGTTGAAATGTTCGACAGCTTCTATGGCTACACCTTC. Supplemented by reference TRBV29-1 and TRBJ1-2, the full variable domain reads SAVISQKPSRDICQRGTSLTIQCQVDSQVTMMFWYRQQPGQSLTLIATANQGSEATYESGFVIDKFPISRPNLTFSTLTVSNMSPEDSSIYLCSVEMFDSFYGYTFGSGTRLTVV.